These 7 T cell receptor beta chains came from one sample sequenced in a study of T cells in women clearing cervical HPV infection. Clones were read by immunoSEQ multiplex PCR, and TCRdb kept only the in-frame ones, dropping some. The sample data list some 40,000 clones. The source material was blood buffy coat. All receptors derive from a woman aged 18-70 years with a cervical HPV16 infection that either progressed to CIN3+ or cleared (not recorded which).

CDR3 bases read: TGTGCCAGCAGTTCGAGCGGAGAGACC. Its translation: CASSSSGET. The CDR3 as a whole reads CASSSSGETQYF. V gene TRBV12-3 or TRBV12-4 combines with J gene TRBJ2-5; D may be TRBD2 (5 bases). The sequence runs out 3 residues before the end of the CDR3; the remainder is reconstructed from the germline J gene. This CDR3 has 12 residues. The V end was cut by 4 bases, the J end by 4 bases, with 7 bases between.

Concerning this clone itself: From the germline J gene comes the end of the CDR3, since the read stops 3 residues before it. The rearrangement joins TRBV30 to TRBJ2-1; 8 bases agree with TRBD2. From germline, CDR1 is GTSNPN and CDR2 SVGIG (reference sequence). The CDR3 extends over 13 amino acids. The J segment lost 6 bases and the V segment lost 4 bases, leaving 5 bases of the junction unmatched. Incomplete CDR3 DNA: TGTGCCTGGACTGTCACTAGCGGCAATGAG. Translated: CAWTVTSGNE. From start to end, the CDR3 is CAWTVTSGNEQFF. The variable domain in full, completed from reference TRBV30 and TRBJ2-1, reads SQTIHQWPATLVQPVGSPLSLECTVEGTSNPNLYWYRQAAGRGLQLLFYSVGIGQISSEVPQNLSASRPQDRQFILSSKKLLLSDSGFYLCAWTVTSGNEQFFGPGTRLTVL.

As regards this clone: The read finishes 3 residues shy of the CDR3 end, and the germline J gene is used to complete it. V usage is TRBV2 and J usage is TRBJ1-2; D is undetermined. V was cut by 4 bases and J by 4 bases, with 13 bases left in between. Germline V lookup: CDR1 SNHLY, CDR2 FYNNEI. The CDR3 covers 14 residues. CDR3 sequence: CASSGPQSPYGYTF. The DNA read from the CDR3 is TGTGCCAGCAGTGGCCCACAATCTCCCTATGGC.

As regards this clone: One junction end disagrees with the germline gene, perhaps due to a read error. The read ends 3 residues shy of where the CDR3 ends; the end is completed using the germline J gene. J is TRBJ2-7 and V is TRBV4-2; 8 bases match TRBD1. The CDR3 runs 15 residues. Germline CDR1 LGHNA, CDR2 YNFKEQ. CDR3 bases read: TGCGCCAGCAGCCAAGACGGACAGGGTTTCTACGAG. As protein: CASSQDGQGFYE. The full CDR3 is CASSQDGQGFYEQYF.

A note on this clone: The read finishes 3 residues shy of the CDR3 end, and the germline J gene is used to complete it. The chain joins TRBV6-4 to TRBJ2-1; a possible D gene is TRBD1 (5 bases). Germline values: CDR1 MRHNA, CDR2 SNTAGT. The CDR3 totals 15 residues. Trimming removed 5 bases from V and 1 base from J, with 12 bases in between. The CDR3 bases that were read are TGTGCCAGCAGTCCGGACACCCTATCCTACAATGAG. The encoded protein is CASSPDTLSYNE. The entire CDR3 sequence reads CASSPDTLSYNEQFF.

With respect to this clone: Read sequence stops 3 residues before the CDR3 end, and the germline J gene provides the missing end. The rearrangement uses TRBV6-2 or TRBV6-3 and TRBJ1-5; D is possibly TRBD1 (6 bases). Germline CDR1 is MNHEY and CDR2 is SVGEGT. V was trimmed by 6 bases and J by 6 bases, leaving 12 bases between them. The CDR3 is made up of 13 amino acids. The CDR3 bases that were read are TGTGCCAGCAGGGACAGCAGGAGTCAGCCC. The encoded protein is CASRDSRSQP. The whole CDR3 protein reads CASRDSRSQPQHF.

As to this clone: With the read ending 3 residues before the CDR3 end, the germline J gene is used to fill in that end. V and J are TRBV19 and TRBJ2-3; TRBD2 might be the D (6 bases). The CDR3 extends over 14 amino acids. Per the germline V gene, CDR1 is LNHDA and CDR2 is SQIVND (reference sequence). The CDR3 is CASSFGRPGETQYF. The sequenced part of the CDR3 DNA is TGTGCCAGTAGTTTCGGACGGCCGGGGGAGACG.